This TCR beta chain was retrieved from a study of blood T cell repertoires in COVID-19. Between the trimmed V and J ends, which lost 2 bases and 9 bases, there was a span of 12 bases. The CDR3 sequence is 14 residues long. In the authors' workflow: The assay estimated nucleated cells by amplifying reference gene primers. Profiled with immunoSEQ multiplex PCR; TCRdb holds only in-frame clones, not every one. V and J calls and clone size come straight from that table; D and trimming were deduced from the DNA. The sample includes about 87,000 clones, under 85% seen only once; the top ten take about 2%. The sequence came from an older woman with acute or convalescent COVID-19. The sample comprised peripheral blood. The chain recombines TRBV5-3 with TRBJ1-6; a weak D match, TRBD1 (6 bases). TRBV5-3 is known as an ORF, though its function is uncertain. The CDR3, as DNA: TGTGCCAGAAGCTTAGGGGGGGCTTTTTCACCCCTCCACTTT. It codes for CARSLGGAFSPLHF.